These 16 T cell receptor beta chains were all obtained from the same sample, sequenced in a study of CD8+CD57+ T cells in acquired aplastic anemia. CDR3 and TCR beta VDJ profiling relied on a genomic DNA template. TCRdb processed the reads anew with MiXCR; each CDR3 protein has one entry. The data contain about 470,000 distinct CDR3 sequences, about a third of them seen just once; the ten biggest clones take up around 0.82%. An expansion of CD8+CD57+ cells by flow cytometry had been shown in patients chosen for sequencing. Sequenced material: sorted CD4+, CD8+, or CD8+CD57+ T cells (not recorded which) from PBMCs. Receptors were obtained from a human donor with aplastic anemia.

This clonotype appeared many times. The V and J genes are TRBV6-1 and TRBJ1-3, with TRBD1 matching over 7 bases. V shed 8 bases, J shed 8 bases, and the junction held 3 bases outside the gene matches. The germline V gene encodes CDR1 MNHNS and CDR2 SASEGT. The CDR3 is made up of 11 amino acids. The DNA for the CDR3 is TGTGCCAGCTCAGACAGGGACACCATATATTTT. Translation: CASSDRDTIYF.

The chain joins TRBV3-1 to TRBJ1-2; 7 nucleotides align to TRBD1. CDR3 size: 15 residues. CDR1 is LGHDT, CDR2 YNNKEL, per germline (reference sequence). Trimming took 1 base from V and 2 from J; bases not matched to a gene: 4. CDR3 protein: CASSQALTGNYGYTF. The DNA of the CDR3 is TGTGCCAGCAGCCAAGCCCTGACAGGGAACTATGGCTACACCTTC.

This clonotype appeared many times. The V and J genes are TRBV24-1 and TRBJ2-2; 7 bases fit TRBD2. V was pared by 6 bases and J by 6 bases, with 3 bases of the junction left unmatched. CDR3 length: 13 amino acids. Per germline, CDR1 KGHDR and CDR2 SFDVKD. In nucleotides, the CDR3 is TGTGCCACCAGTAGGGAGGGTTCCGGGGAGCTGTTTTTT. This sequence encodes CATSREGSGELFF.

This clonotype was recorded at least ten times. The chain employs TRBV24-1 and TRBJ2-7; TRBD2 matches 7 bases. With 0 bases clipped from V and 0 bases from J, the junction kept 7 bases outside the gene matches. CDR1 KGHDR and CDR2 SFDVKD come from the germline V gene. CDR3 size: 17 residues. CDR3 bases: TGTGCCACCAGTGATTTGCAACTAGCGTGGAGCTCCTACGAGCAGTACTTC. It translates to CATSDLQLAWSSYEQYF.

This clonotype was detected only a few times. The chain carries TRBV11-2 and TRBJ2-1; possible D gene TRBD1, 6 bases. V shed 4 bases and J shed 0 bases, with 16 bases lying between them. Germline V gene sequence: CDR1 SGHAT, CDR2 FQNNGV. The length of the CDR3 is 17 residues. CDR3 in DNA: TGTGCCAGCAGCTACAGGACAGCCACGAGCTCCTACAATGAGCAGTTCTTC. Its translation: CASSYRTATSSYNEQFF.

V gene TRBV29-1 combines with J gene TRBJ2-3, with TRBD1 matching 7 bases. Per germline, CDR1 SQVTM and CDR2 ANQGSEA. The CDR3 spans 13 residues. V gave up 3 bases and J gave up 5 bases; unmatched junction bases: 5. For the CDR3, the DNA is TGCAGCGTTGAGACAGGGAATGGAGATACGCAGTATTTT. Encoded protein: CSVETGNGDTQYF.

Comment on this clonotype: Possible read error: a much larger clone is one base away. The rearrangement joins TRBV7-2 to TRBJ2-3; no definite D call. The length of the CDR3 is 13 residues. Germline CDR1 reads SGHTA; CDR2 reads FQGNSA. DNA of the CDR3: TGTGCCGGCAGCTTTGGGGGCACAGATACGCAGTATTTT. Translation: CAGSFGGTDTQYF.

This clonotype has ten or more counts. The V and J genes are TRBV19 and TRBJ2-7; D is undetermined. Germline V gives CDR1 LNHDA, CDR2 SQIVND (reference sequence). The V end was cut by 2 bases, the J end by 2 bases, with 7 bases between. The CDR3 extends over 13 amino acids. The CDR3 reads CASSITVAYEQYF. CDR3 bases: TGTGCCAGTAGTATAACTGTCGCCTACGAGCAGTACTTC.

The table lists this clonotype with many counts. V and J are TRBV10-3 and TRBJ1-1; D is unresolved. The CDR3 length is 15 residues. CDR1 is ENHRY and CDR2 is SYGVKD in the germline V gene. V lost 2 bases to trimming and J lost 4 bases, with 14 bases between them. This CDR3 is CAISEIEPAVTEAFF. The CDR3 nucleotides read TGTGCCATCAGTGAGATAGAGCCGGCAGTCACTGAAGCTTTCTTT.

The CDR3 protein is CATILWTGVGTEAFF. DNA of the CDR3: TGTGCAACAATACTCTGGACTGGGGTGGGCACTGAAGCTTTCTTT. V usage is TRBV7-9 and J usage is TRBJ1-1, with D hard to call. This CDR3 has 15 amino acids. From germline, CDR1 is SEHNR and CDR2 FQNEAQ (reference sequence). Supplemented by reference TRBV7-9 and TRBJ1-1, the full variable domain reads DTGVSQNPRHKITKRGQNVTFRCDPISEHNRLYWYRQTLGQGPEFLTYFQNEAQLEKSRLLSDRFSAERPKGSFSTLEIQRTEQGDSAMYLCATILWTGVGTEAFFGQGTRLTVV.

This chain connects TRBV5-4 to TRBJ2-7, with D uncertain. The V gene's germline CDR1 is SGHNT and CDR2 YYREEE (reference sequence). CDR3 length: 14 amino acids. V was trimmed by 3 bases and J by 4 bases, leaving 14 bases between them. The CDR3 DNA follows: TGTGCCAGCAGCTATCCGGACGGAGAATACGAGCAGTACTTC. Its protein is CASSYPDGEYEQYF.

This clonotype was observed at least ten times. CDR3 nucleotide sequence: TGTGCCACCAAGCACAGGCCCTACTCTGGGGCCAACGTCCTGACTTTC. Its protein product is CATKHRPYSGANVLTF. This chain links TRBV24-1 with TRBJ2-6; D is perhaps TRBD1 (5 bases). V lost 8 bases and J 0 bases, leaving 13 bases between the germline ends. CDR1 and CDR2 from the germline V gene are KGHDR and SFDVKD. This CDR3 is built from 16 residues.

In this sample, this clonotype turned up a few times. The rearrangement joins TRBV7-3 to TRBJ2-5, with D perhaps matching TRBD2 (5 bases). The CDR3 spans 15 residues. Trimming left V 5 bases short and J 3 bases short, with 16 bases between. Per germline, CDR1 SGHTA and CDR2 FQGTGA. Written as DNA, the CDR3 is TGTGCCAGCAGCCCCGGGGTATTTAGGGAAGAGACCCAGTACTTC. The encoded protein is CASSPGVFREETQYF.

This clonotype showed up many times. The V gene is TRBV2, the J gene TRBJ2-7; D unresolved. Germline loops: CDR1 SNHLY, CDR2 FYNNEI. V was shortened by 5 bases and J by 6 bases, with 8 bases between the two germline ends. This CDR3 is built from 11 residues. The CDR3, as DNA: TGTGCCAGCAGTTATCCGGGCGAGCAGTACTTC. This gives the protein CASSYPGEQYF.

The sample holds a few counts of this clonotype. The chain combines TRBV20-1 with TRBJ2-7, with a tentative D call TRBD2 (6 bases). This CDR3 comprises 17 residues. The germline V gene encodes CDR1 DFQATT and CDR2 SNEGSKA (reference sequence). Trimming pared 0 bases from V and 6 bases from J, leaving 24 bases between. CDR3 coding DNA: TGCAGTGCTAGAGAGAGTTTAGGGAGGAGCCTTTTAGGCGAGCAGTACTTC. It yields the protein CSARESLGRSLLGEQYF.

This clonotype was picked up a small number of times. The chain couples TRBV11-2 to TRBJ2-3; perhaps D is TRBD1 or TRBD2 (6 bases each). Germline V gene data show CDR1 as SGHAT and CDR2 as FQNNGV. The CDR3 has 14 residues. Trimming left V 5 bases short and J 5 bases short, with 14 bases between. CDR3 nucleotide sequence: TGTGCCAGCAGCCCACGGGGGCGAGAAGATACGCAGTATTTT. Protein product: CASSPRGREDTQYF.